Sequencing of this T cell receptor (beta chain) was carried out in a study of early T cells in non-severe SARS-CoV-2 infection. General study results and limits: VDJdb-based annotation leaned toward anti-spike CD8 responses and missed private and CD4 specificities.

On this clonotype itself: Its specificity is unknown.

Unique molecular identifier tags were affixed to discrete cDNA molecules. TCRdb reprocessed the 5' RACE reads with MiXCR, giving one entry per CDR3 protein. In the table there are 88,000 or so distinct CDR3 sequences, 14% to 15% of which are singletons. Germline-derived CDR1 and CDR2 are SGHNT and YYREEE (reference sequence). The CDR3 has 14 amino acids. Trimming removed 1 base from V and 8 bases from J, with 10 bases in between. The specimen was whole blood. This clonotype originated in an adult who was a healthcare worker with PCR-confirmed SARS-CoV-2 infection or an uninfected control (not recorded which). J is TRBJ1-6 and V is TRBV5-4, with a tentative D call TRBD1 (5 bases). The CDR3, as DNA: TGTGCCAGCAGCTTGCCGGCGGGGGATTCACCCCTCCACTTT. This codes for CASSLPAGDSPLHF.